This is a list of T cell receptor beta chains from one sample in a study of shared clonotypes between healthy human individuals. The protocol was immunoSEQ multiplex PCR, while the TCRdb copy is restricted to in-frame clones and leaves out a portion. The table records some 1.5 million clones, about 98% of them present only once. The specimen was naive CD4+ T cells sorted from blood. These receptors were collected from a man under 40 in good health. Both conserved end residues are part of each CDR3. Fields, in order: CDR3 length, D gene, J gene, V gene, clone size, CDR3 DNA, CDR3 protein. D genes are given only for firm matches. Some rows mark clone size as missing; the rest say once, few, many or name a class of expanded clone.

12,NA,TRBJ1-2,TRBV15,NA,TGTGCCACCAGCAGAGAAACGACTGGCTACACCTTC,CATSRETTGYTF
14,NA,TRBJ2-5,TRBV14,NA,TGTGCCAGCAGCCTCCTAGCGTTAGGAGAGACCCAGTACTTC,CASSLLALGETQYF
16,NA,TRBJ2-7,TRBV28,NA,TGTGCCAGCAGTTTCCGCGGAATAGCGGAGTCCTACGAGCAGTACTTC,CASSFRGIAESYEQYF
13,NA,TRBJ2-3,TRBV18,NA,TGTGCCAGCTCACCAGTTGAGACAGATACGCAGTATTTT,CASSPVETDTQYF
16,TRBD2,TRBJ2-5,TRBV11-2,once,TGTGCCAGCAGCTTAGTTCTAGCGGTCCTCCAAGAGACCCAGTACTTC,CASSLVLAVLQETQYF
13,TRBD1,TRBJ2-7,TRBV27,NA,TGTGCCAGCAGTCGACAGGGTCGTTACGAGCAGTACTTC,CASSRQGRYEQYF
14,NA,TRBJ2-5,TRBV18,NA,TGTGCCAGCTCACCACCGGGGCCCCCCGGGGGCCAGTACTTC,CASSPPGPPGGQYF
14,NA,TRBJ2-5,TRBV5-1,NA,TGCGCCAGCAGCTTGTTTACGCTACAAGAGACCCAGTACTTC,CASSLFTLQETQYF
15,NA,TRBJ1-2,TRBV2,NA,TGTGCCAGCAGTGAAGTAGTGGTAACCTTCTATGGCTACACCTTC,CASSEVVVTFYGYTF
14,NA,TRBJ2-7,TRBV9,NA,TGTGCCAGCAGCGTCTTCGGGAGTCGGTACGAGCAGTACTTC,CASSVFGSRYEQYF
14,TRBD1,TRBJ2-2,TRBV11-2,NA,TGTGCCAGCAGCTTCCAGGGGGTCCCCGGGGAGCTGTTTTTT,CASSFQGVPGELFF
13,NA,TRBJ1-5,TRBV27,NA,TGTGCCAGCAGTAGGGACAAATATCAGCCCCAGCATTTT,CASSRDKYQPQHF
16,NA,TRBJ1-4,TRBV7-9,NA,TGTGCCAGCCGAAGAGTAGTCAGTCCGAACGGTGAAAAACTGTTTTTT,CASRRVVSPNGEKLFF
15,NA,TRBJ1-1,TRBV6-1,NA,TGTGCCAGCAGTGGTATAGGCCTAGGGAACACTGAAGCTTTCTTT,CASSGIGLGNTEAFF
14,TRBD2,TRBJ2-7,TRBV5-1,once,TGCGCCAGCAGCAAAACTAGCGGGAGCTACGAGCAGTACTTC,CASSKTSGSYEQYF
13,NA,TRBJ2-1,TRBV28,NA,TGTGCCAGCAGTTTATCGATCACGGGGGAGCAGTTCTTC,CASSLSITGEQFF
12,NA,TRBJ1-2,TRBV2,NA,TGTGCCACCCGGGACGGAATCTATGGCTACACCTTC,CATRDGIYGYTF
13,NA,TRBJ2-2,TRBV5-1,NA,TGCGCCAGCACGCCTGCGAACACCGGGGAGCTGTTTTTT,CASTPANTGELFF
13,NA,TRBJ2-2,TRBV6-5,NA,TGTGCCAGCGTTCACTCGAACACCGGGGAGCTGTTTTTT,CASVHSNTGELFF
16,NA,TRBJ1-1,TRBV10-1,NA,TGCGCCAGCAGTGAGTCGAAGGTCTTGGGGGGCACTGAAGCTTTCTTT,CASSESKVLGGTEAFF
19,NA,TRBJ2-7,TRBV11-3,NA,TGTGCCAGCAGCTTAATCGGTCCATACGTGTGCTTTTTCATCTACGAGCAGTACTTC,CASSLIGPYVCFFIYEQYF
16,NA,TRBJ2-1,TRBV27,NA,TGTGCCAGCAGTTTATCTAACATTGGCGCCTACAATGAGCAGTTCTTC,CASSLSNIGAYNEQFF
15,TRBD1,TRBJ2-7,TRBV7-6,NA,TGTGCCAGCAGCGCTGGGGACAGGGCTGCTCACGAGCAGTACTTC,CASSAGDRAAHEQYF
15,TRBD2,TRBJ2-2,TRBV10-2,NA,TGCGCCAGCACCGTGCCAGGGAGGGACACCGGGGAGCTGTTTTTT,CASTVPGRDTGELFF
15,TRBD2,TRBJ2-3,TRBV11-2,NA,TGTGCCAGCAGAAGCGGACTAGCGAGCACAGATACGCAGTATTTT,CASRSGLASTDTQYF
15,TRBD1,TRBJ1-2,TRBV4-3,NA,TGCGCCAGCAGCCAAATTAGACAGGGAGGAGAGGGCTACACCTTC,CASSQIRQGGEGYTF
15,TRBD1,TRBJ2-7,TRBV18,NA,TGTGCCAGCTCACTTCGGACAGGGCCGGCCTACGAGCAGTACTTC,CASSLRTGPAYEQYF
14,NA,TRBJ1-1,TRBV28,NA,TGTGCCAGCAGTTTATACCGGGCGAACACTGAAGCTTTCTTT,CASSLYRANTEAFF
12,TRBD1,TRBJ2-3,TRBV5-5,NA,TGTGCCAGCAGCCAGGGGGCCGATACGCAGTATTTT,CASSQGADTQYF
14,NA,TRBJ1-4,TRBV2,once,TGTGCCAGCAGGGCTGGCGGGGCTAATGAAAAACTGTTTTTT,CASRAGGANEKLFF
14,TRBD1,TRBJ1-1,TRBV29-1,NA,TGCAGCGTTGAAGATCTCGGAGCAGGGGGGGAAGCTTTCTTT,CSVEDLGAGGEAFF
14,TRBD1,TRBJ2-7,TRBV18,NA,TGTGCCAGCTCCCAAGGGACAGGGTCCTACGAGCAGTACTTC,CASSQGTGSYEQYF
13,NA,TRBJ2-7,TRBV5-6,NA,TGTGCCAGCACACTCTCAGGAACCTACGAGCAGTACTTC,CASTLSGTYEQYF
12,NA,TRBJ2-2,TRBV6-5,NA,TGTGCCAGCAGTTACTCAACCGGGGAGCTGTTTTTT,CASSYSTGELFF
15,NA,TRBJ2-3,TRBV28,NA,TGTGCCAGCAGTTTTAGCGGCCTTAGCACAGATACGCAGTATTTT,CASSFSGLSTDTQYF
14,NA,TRBJ2-5,TRBV5-4,NA,TGTGCCAGCAGCGCCGGACAGATGCAAGAGACCCAGTACTTC,CASSAGQMQETQYF
15,NA,TRBJ1-5,TRBV7-8,NA,TGTGCCAGCAGCTTATTACGGGATAGCAATCAGCCCCAGCATTTT,CASSLLRDSNQPQHF
14,NA,TRBJ1-5,TRBV27,NA,TGTGCCAGCAGTGAGGGTTATAGCAATCAGCCCCAGCATTTT,CASSEGYSNQPQHF
16,NA,TRBJ2-7,TRBV19,NA,TGTGCCAGTAGTCCGAGTGAACAGGGGAGGGCCTACGAGCAGTACTTC,CASSPSEQGRAYEQYF
15,TRBD2,TRBJ2-7,TRBV7-9,NA,TGTGCCAGCAGGCCAGGGACTAGCGGGACCTACGAGCAGTACTTC,CASRPGTSGTYEQYF
14,TRBD2,TRBJ2-2,TRBV7-3,NA,TGTGCCAGCAGCATTAGCGGGAGGACCGGGGAGCTGTTTTTT,CASSISGRTGELFF
12,NA,TRBJ2-7,TRBV6-4,NA,TGTGCCAGCAGCCGACCACCCCCCGAGCAGTACTTC,CASSRPPPEQYF
14,NA,TRBJ2-7,TRBV9,NA,TGTGCCAGCAGCGTAGCTTCAGGGACGGGGGAGCAGTACTTC,CASSVASGTGEQYF
15,NA,TRBJ1-3,TRBV7-8,NA,TGTGCCAGCAGCTTAGATTACAGACTAGGAAACACCATATATTTT,CASSLDYRLGNTIYF
16,NA,TRBJ1-2,TRBV13,NA,TGTGCCAGCAAGAAAAAAGCTAGGTTGCGGGTCAATGGCTACACCTTC,CASKKKARLRVNGYTF
14,NA,TRBJ2-3,TRBV5-1,NA,TGCGCCAGCAGCTTGGACAATCCGACAGATACGCAGTATTTT,CASSLDNPTDTQYF
17,TRBD1,TRBJ2-7,TRBV9,NA,TGTGCCAGCAGCGTAGCCCCAGGAAAGGGACAGACCTACGAGCAGTACTTC,CASSVAPGKGQTYEQYF
12,NA,TRBJ2-7,TRBV10-3,NA,TGTGCCTCCTCAGGGGGGTCCTACGAGCAGTACTTC,CASSGGSYEQYF
15,NA,TRBJ2-1,TRBV28,NA,TGTGCCAGCAGTTTACTTGGGGAGACCGTGTATGAGCAGTTCTTC,CASSLLGETVYEQFF
15,NA,TRBJ2-5,TRBV7-9,NA,TGTGCCAGCAGCTTAGCGCGAAGGGAGCTAGAGACCCAGTACTTC,CASSLARRELETQYF